This T cell receptor (beta chain) is drawn from a study of T cells in Graves' hyperthyroidism and ophthalmopathy. The CDR3 regions of TCR beta were amplified from RNA transcripts. Initially, a first-round RT-PCR of the TCR CDR3 employed the HTBI primer set. TCRdb called the multiplex PCR reads again in MiXCR, with one record for every CDR3 protein. The data contain about 260,000 distinct CDR3 sequences, over 15% of them singletons. Germline CDR1 reads KGHDR; CDR2 reads SFDVKD. The CDR3 extends over 15 amino acids. V dropped 5 bases and J dropped 4; count of bases not matched to a gene: 5. A single count supports this clonotype.

This clonotype was obtained from a woman aged 18 to 35 with Graves' ophthalmopathy. Specimen: blood. J is TRBJ2-1 and V is TRBV24-1; 9 bases match TRBD2. The CDR3 spells CATSALAGDYNEQFF. DNA for the CDR3: TGTGCCACCAGTGCCTTAGCGGGAGATTACAATGAGCAGTTCTTC.